The T cell receptor beta chain described here comes from a study of control samples from healthy donors and cancer patients (dated by TCRdb to about 2020). This clone is categorized as medium-sized (0.01 to 0.1%). The target of this receptor is not known. Per-nucleotide qualities are absent, and no much larger clonotype sits a single base away. Within the sample, other DNA sequences also encode this same CDR3. The library was prepared using the immunoSEQ multiplex PCR assay. The clones in this table, taken by TCRdb from immuneACCESS, are in-frame only. Not every clone is retained; where verified, under half of the shortfall comes from an unresolved V gene, and the cause of the rest is unknown. This sample gives 130,000 or so clones in total; just under 90% of them show up just once. Just over 7.5% of the sample is in the top ten clones. The sequence was collected from a man between 50 and 59 years old with head and neck cancer. Material: PBMCs.

The sequence in DNA is TGTGCCAGCAGCTTAGCTGGGGGATACGAGCAGTACTTC. Its product reads: CASSLAGGYEQYF. The chain was built from TRBV13 and TRBJ2-7; the D assignment is uncertain and may be TRBD1 or TRBD2, with 5 bases supporting each. Taken from cysteine to phenylalanine, the CDR3 has 13 residues. Kept here is only the CDR3 DNA, which spans 39 bases and is read in frame from base 1. Trimming removed 1 base from V and 4 bases from J, leaving 8 bases between the germline ends. The germline V gene (reference sequence) gives CDR1 as PRHDT and CDR2 as FYEKMQ.